The rows below give T cell receptor beta chains drawn from one sample of a study of blood T cell repertoires in COVID-19. Clones were sequenced by immunoSEQ multiplex PCR, and TCRdb holds only the in-frame ones, with some missing. The table shows more than 140,000 clones, with around 83% occurring only once. The sequenced sample was peripheral blood. These receptors were taken from a woman aged 45-60 years in a cohort sampled during active or convalescent COVID-19. CDR3s include the opening cysteine and the closing phenylalanine or tryptophan.

>TRBV30
CAWSTLLDGEQFF
>TRBV6-2/TRBV6-3
CASSSAGGSYEQYF
>TRBV29-1
CSVSRREAFF
>TRBV6-2/TRBV6-3
CASSPGGRIYGYTF
>TRBV12-3/TRBV12-4
CASSLGGHQPQHF
>TRBV5-5
CASSSLVDTQYF
>TRBV12-3/TRBV12-4
CASREGPDEFF
>TRBV19
CASAGQGVSNEKLFF
>TRBV6-6
CASSRSGTASGANVLTF
>TRBV3-1/TRBV3-2
CASSQVTGYFTDTQYF
>TRBV7-9
CASSLPGWGREAFF
>TRBV6-6
CASSSGTGPGNTIYF
>TRBV21-1
CASSNDPGQNEKLFF
>TRBV7-2
CASSFTPGLGYEQYF
>TRBV6-1
CASSEIWQNTEAFF
>TRBV19
CASSAQGAYGYTF
>TRBV11-2
CASSPDFRNTIYF
>TRBV10-3
CAIRAGGASEAFF
>TRBV6-5
CASSYFLPGAEGYTF
>TRBV27
CASKHRVESQPQHF
>TRBV6-5
CASTSTEVGRQPQHF
>TRBV5-1
CASRGQIHGYTF
>TRBV10-2
CASSERQGAGEQFF
>TRBV5-4
CASSSGLARNNEQFF
>TRBV18
CASSPYVGPVNEQFF
>TRBV15
CATSRGQGGTEAFF